This T cell receptor beta chain was obtained from a study of graft-versus-host responses after intestinal transplantation. The protocol was immunoSEQ multiplex PCR, while the TCRdb copy is restricted to in-frame clones and leaves out a portion. The sample has fewer than 75,000 clones, roughly 90% seen once. V was trimmed by 3 bases and J by 2 bases, leaving 18 bases between them. CDR3 length equals 17 residues. The germline CDR1 and CDR2 sequences are SGHRS and YFSETQ. The chain combines TRBV5-1 with TRBJ2-1; D is possibly TRBD2 (5 bases). This receptor was taken from a human patient who received an intestinal transplant, so some T cells may come from the graft donor. Sequenced here: PBMCs, sampled 26 days after transplant. CDR3 nucleotides: TGCGCCAGCAGCTCGGCGTCGGCGGGCTCGACCTACAATGAGCAGTTCTTC. It is translated as CASSSASAGSTYNEQFF.